Presented here are 26 T cell receptor beta chains from one specimen sequenced in a study of T-cell memory formation after mild COVID-19. One entry per CDR3 protein, called by TCRdb with MiXCR from the 5' RACE reads. The data contain roughly 130,000 distinct CDR3 sequences, roughly 6% of them singletons. Sequenced input: PBMCs or a T cell subset sorted from them (not recorded which). The receptors stem from an adult woman who had mild COVID-19 (a few samples of this study predate the infection). Cell type and time point are not known.

The rearrangement uses TRBV5-1 and TRBJ1-2; D gene unclear. V was trimmed by 5 bases and J by 0 bases, leaving 8 bases between them. CDR3 length equals 13 residues. Germline V gene sequence: CDR1 SGHRS, CDR2 YFSETQ. CDR3 sequence (DNA): TGCGCCAGCAGAACAACTACTAACTATGGCTACACCTTC. This translates into CASRTTTNYGYTF.

This chain connects TRBV5-1 to TRBJ2-7, with D unclear. The CDR3 extends over 15 amino acids. Trimming removed 0 bases from V and 3 bases from J, with 13 bases in between. Germline values: CDR1 SGHRS, CDR2 YFSETQ. In DNA form, the CDR3 reads TGCGCCAGCAGCTTGGGGGCTAAACTCGACTACGAGCAGTACTTC. Protein: CASSLGAKLDYEQYF.

The chain uses TRBV29-1 and TRBJ1-2, with 7 bases identical to TRBD1. This CDR3 contains 13 residues. The germline V gene has CDR1 SQVTM and CDR2 ANQGSEA. The V gene end was trimmed by 4 bases and the J gene end by 2 bases; junction bases not matched to a gene: 4. The CDR3 region has the DNA TGCAGCGTTGGACAGGGTACAAACTATGGCTACACCTTC. Its protein product is CSVGQGTNYGYTF. The variable domain in full, completed from reference TRBV29-1 and TRBJ1-2, reads SAVISQKPSRDICQRGTSLTIQCQVDSQVTMMFWYRQQPGQSLTLIATANQGSEATYESGFVIDKFPISRPNLTFSTLTVSNMSPEDSSIYLCSVGQGTNYGYTFGSGTRLTVV.

This clonotype came up many times. The chain carries TRBV12-3 or TRBV12-4 and TRBJ1-2; D might be TRBD1 (5 bases). V was cut by 2 bases and J by 2 bases, with 9 bases left in between. The CDR3 is 14 amino acids. The CDR3 sequence is CASSLWDGNYGYTF. The CDR3 nucleotides read TGTGCCAGCAGTTTATGGGACGGGAACTATGGCTACACCTTC.

This clonotype was counted a few times. The chain employs TRBV6-5 and TRBJ1-3; no definite D call. The CDR3 spans 15 residues. Trimming left V 0 bases short and J 0 bases short, with 6 bases between. The V gene's germline CDR1 is MNHEY and CDR2 SVGAGI. The CDR3 region is CASSYSRDSGNTIYF. The DNA for the CDR3 is TGTGCCAGCAGTTACTCGAGGGACTCTGGAAACACCATATATTTT.

This chain connects TRBV6-6 to TRBJ1-1, with 7 nucleotides matching TRBD1. Germline CDR1 MNHNY, CDR2 SVGAGI (reference sequence). V trimming: 0 bases; J trimming: 12 bases; junction bases outside the gene matches: 7. The CDR3 contains 13 residues. The CDR3 region has the DNA TGTGCCAGCAGTTACTCGCGACAGGGCGGGTCTTTCTTT. Amino acid sequence: CASSYSRQGGSFF.

This clonotype was picked up a small number of times. The rearrangement joins TRBV6-5 to TRBJ1-1; D perhaps matches TRBD1 (6 bases). Trimming removed 4 bases at V and 0 bases at J, with 18 bases between. This CDR3 comprises 17 residues. Germline assignment: CDR1 MNHEY and CDR2 SVGAGI. This CDR3 reads CASSSRRTGIMNTEAFF. The CDR3 DNA reads TGTGCCAGCAGTTCCCGTAGAACAGGGATTATGAACACTGAAGCTTTCTTT.

The chain recombines TRBV19 with TRBJ2-1; 7 bases are a match to TRBD2. Per the germline V gene, CDR1 is LNHDA and CDR2 is SQIVND (reference sequence). This CDR3 has 17 residues. With 0 bases clipped from V and 10 bases from J, the junction kept 15 bases outside the gene matches. As DNA, the CDR3 is TGTGCCAGTAGTATAGATGGGAGGGACTACCCTACATCAGAGCAGTTCTTC. Amino acid sequence: CASSIDGRDYPTSEQFF.

In nucleotides, the CDR3 is TGTGCCACCAGTGTCCGGACAGGGGGTTTTTCCAATGAGCAGTTCTTC. This codes for CATSVRTGGFSNEQFF. J is TRBJ2-1 and V is TRBV24-1; 10 nucleotides line up with TRBD1. The CDR3 contains 16 residues. With 5 bases clipped from V and 6 bases from J, the junction kept 9 bases outside the gene matches. In germline, CDR1 is KGHDR, CDR2 SFDVKD.

This clonotype was found a few times. This chain joins TRBV20-1 and TRBJ2-3; D not resolved. The CDR3 is 14 amino acids. V was cut by 3 bases and J by 2 bases, with 12 bases left in between. The germline V gene encodes CDR1 DFQATT and CDR2 SNEGSKA (reference sequence). The CDR3 bases are TGCAGTGCTAGCCGTGACTCGACCACAGATACGCAGTATTTT. Amino acids: CSASRDSTTDTQYF.

The table lists this clonotype with many counts. The chain uses TRBV6-5 and TRBJ2-7; 9 bases match TRBD1. The CDR3 length is 16 residues. V lost 8 bases to trimming and J lost 7 bases; unmatched junction nucleotides: 18. Germline CDR1 reads MNHEY; CDR2 reads SVGAGI. In nucleotides, the CDR3 is TGTGCCAGCGCGCCGGGAACCCCGGGACAGGGTAGGGAGCAGTACTTC. Translated, it gives CASAPGTPGQGREQYF.

The chain links TRBV10-3 to TRBJ2-1; possibly TRBD2 for D (6 bases). V lost 7 bases and J lost 0, with 7 bases in between. The CDR3 length is 13 residues. Germline V gene sequence: CDR1 ENHRY, CDR2 SYGVKD. As DNA, the CDR3 is TGTGCCATCAAACTAGCCTCCTACAATGAGCAGTTCTTC. This translates into CAIKLASYNEQFF.

The DNA of the CDR3 is TGCAGCGTTGGGGGATTCGGCCCCGGGGAGCTGTTTTTT. This gives the protein CSVGGFGPGELFF. The rearrangement uses TRBV29-1 and TRBJ2-2; no reliable D call. The CDR3 covers 13 residues. Germline assignment: CDR1 SQVTM and CDR2 ANQGSEA. V lost 4 bases to trimming and J lost 6 bases, with 12 bases between them.

This clonotype was counted at least ten times. The chain uses TRBV19 and TRBJ2-3; 9 bases are a match to TRBD1. Germline loops: CDR1 LNHDA, CDR2 SQIVND (reference sequence). V lost 4 bases to trimming and J lost 4 bases; unmatched junction nucleotides: 9. The CDR3 consists of 16 residues. CDR3 sequence: CASSTLRTGVADTQYF. The CDR3 DNA reads as TGTGCCAGTAGTACCCTTAGGACAGGGGTTGCAGATACGCAGTATTTT.

This clonotype was observed a few times. This sequence joins TRBV7-3 and TRBJ2-2; 7 nucleotides line up with TRBD1. J was trimmed by 0 bases and V by 5 bases; bases with no gene match: 3. The CDR3 covers 15 residues. The V gene's germline CDR1 is SGHTA and CDR2 FQGTGA. This CDR3 is CASSTGQANTGELFF. CDR3 sequence (DNA): TGTGCCAGCAGCACAGGACAGGCGAACACCGGGGAGCTGTTTTTT.

This clonotype has a handful of counts. V usage is TRBV7-3 and J usage is TRBJ1-2; D call uncertain. CDR1 and CDR2 from the germline V gene are SGHTA and FQGTGA. This CDR3 is 14 amino acids long. Trimming pared 3 bases from V and 1 base from J, leaving 9 bases between. CDR3: CASSLTPVNYGYTF. In DNA, the CDR3 is TGTGCCAGCAGCTTGACACCGGTTAACTATGGCTACACCTTC. Using reference TRBV7-3 and TRBJ1-2 for the parts outside the CDR3, the full variable domain is GAGVSQTPSNKVTEKGKYVELRCDPISGHTALYWYRQSLGQGPEFLIYFQGTGAADDSGLPNDRFFAVRPEGSVSTLKIQRTERGDSAVYLCASSLTPVNYGYTFGSGTRLTVV.

The chain combines TRBV4-2 with TRBJ2-4, with 10 bases that match TRBD2. Germline V gene data show CDR1 as LGHNA and CDR2 as YNFKEQ. The CDR3 is made up of 15 amino acids. The V and J ends lost 1 base and 10 bases, in that order; junction bases with no gene match: 7. The CDR3 loop reads CASSQGTGTSEIQYF. CDR3 DNA: TGTGCCAGCAGCCAAGGAACCGGGACTAGCGAAATTCAGTACTTC.

The CDR3 loop reads CASSLAVGNEQFF. The DNA of the CDR3 is TGTGCCAGCAGCTTAGCTGTGGGGAATGAGCAGTTCTTC. This chain links TRBV7-9 with TRBJ2-1; D is unclear. Trimming left V 0 bases short and J 7 bases short, with 7 bases between. This CDR3 has 13 amino acids. Looked up from germline, CDR1 is SEHNR and CDR2 is FQNEAQ (reference sequence).

The chain has TRBV7-2 and TRBJ2-3, with a tentative D call TRBD1 (6 bases). Trimming cost V 3 bases and J 2 bases, with 12 bases left between them. CDR3 length: 15 residues. Germline V gene data show CDR1 as SGHTA and CDR2 as FQGNSA. The CDR3 DNA follows: TGTGCCAGCAGCTTGGGGGCCCCGTTCACAGATACGCAGTATTTT. Translated: CASSLGAPFTDTQYF.

The chain uses TRBV6-1 and TRBJ2-7; perhaps TRBD2 as D (6 bases). The germline CDR1 and CDR2 sequences are MNHNS and SASEGT. The CDR3 sequence is 16 residues long. Trimming took off 2 bases at V and 0 bases at J, with 14 bases between the two ends. Written as DNA, the CDR3 is TGTGCCAGCAGTGAATATCTCGCGGGGTTCTCCTACGAGCAGTACTTC. Translating gives CASSEYLAGFSYEQYF.

This clonotype has a count of ten or more. The chain carries TRBV4-3 and TRBJ2-4; TRBD2 might be the D (5 bases). Trimming shortened V by 1 base and J by 0 bases, and 7 bases separated the two germline ends. CDR3 length equals 15 residues. CDR1 is LGHNA and CDR2 is YSLEER in the germline V gene. The chain's CDR3 is CASSQAGLAKNIQYF. Written as DNA, the CDR3 is TGCGCCAGCAGCCAAGCGGGGTTAGCCAAAAACATTCAGTACTTC.

This clonotype was counted between two and nine times. The gene calls are TRBV5-1 and TRBJ1-3; D gene unclear. The CDR3 length is 15 residues. Germline values: CDR1 SGHRS, CDR2 YFSETQ. The ends were cut back, 5 bases at V and 0 bases at J, with 12 bases in the middle. The CDR3 DNA is TGCGCCAGCAGGGGCTCCGGCAGCTCTGGAAACACCATATATTTT. Translated: CASRGSGSSGNTIYF.

This clonotype has at least ten counts. The J gene is TRBJ2-5, the V gene TRBV27, with 7 nucleotides matching TRBD2. The CDR3 spans 16 residues. Per the germline V gene, CDR1 is MNHEY and CDR2 is SMNVEV (reference sequence). Trimming cost V 9 bases and J 3 bases; bases outside gene matches: 16. DNA for the CDR3: TGTGCCAGAGTAGGTACGACTAGCTATGCAAAAGAGACCCAGTACTTC. It yields the protein CARVGTTSYAKETQYF.

The chain links TRBV5-5 to TRBJ2-5; D not resolved. Germline loops: CDR1 SGHKS, CDR2 YYEKEE (reference sequence). This CDR3 is 13 amino acids long. The V and J ends lost 2 bases and 5 bases respectively, with 10 bases between them. CDR3 sequence reads: CASSFSVGETQYF. In DNA, the CDR3 is TGTGCCAGCAGCTTTTCGGTGGGCGAGACCCAGTACTTC.

This clonotype was counted many times. J is TRBJ2-2 and V is TRBV7-6, with 13 bases identical to TRBD2. This CDR3 spans 15 amino acids. CDR1 is SGHVS and CDR2 is FNYEAQ in the germline V gene. V lost 5 bases and J lost 8; bases outside the gene matches: 5. CDR3 residues: CASSTTSGRWGELFF. DNA of the CDR3: TGTGCCAGCAGCACGACTAGCGGGAGGTGGGGGGAGCTGTTTTTT.

On this clonotype itself: One junction end disagrees with the germline gene, perhaps due to a read error. The CDR3 DNA reads TGTGCCAGCAGTTACCAGGGGCCAGCCCTCGAATTT. Translated, it gives CASSYQGPALEF. This sequence joins TRBV6-6 and TRBJ1-1, with TRBD1 as a possible D gene (6 bases). CDR1 is MNHNY, CDR2 SVGAGI, per germline (reference sequence). CDR3 length: 12 residues.